Sequencing of this TCR beta chain was carried out in a study of metastatic and nonmetastatic thyroid tumors. Background on the study: Repertoire data that came from the blood and tumor or nodule tissue of malignant and benign thyroid patients were compared.

Concerning this clone itself: The antigen is not known.

V was cut by 4 bases and J by 5 bases, with 14 bases left in between. The CDR3 covers 14 residues. Original analysis: For papillary thyroid cancer, a distant-metastasis classifier was constructed from CDR3 differences observed across clinicopathological groups. From the PCR reads, TCRdb re-called clones with MiXCR. The V and J calls and clone size are TCRdb's, not the authors'. The table has around 7,500 clones, approximately 35% seen once. Study-level findings and limits: The study reportedly found significantly higher TCR beta diversity in malignant thyroid tumors than benign nodules, in blood and tumor.

Every patient was untreated before thyroid surgery. The receptor comes from a female donor with papillary thyroid cancer or a benign thyroid nodule (not recorded which). Some clones in this sample may be carry-over from other donors' samples. The sample taken for sequencing was tumor tissue. The chain joins TRBV12-3 or TRBV12-4 to TRBJ2-5, with a weak D call TRBD2 (7 bases). CDR3 sequence reads: CASSSNREGETQYF. Here the CDR3 DNA reads TGTGCCAGCAGTTCAAACAGGGAGGGGGAGACCCAGTACTTC.